These 21 T cell receptor beta chains were all obtained from the same sample, sequenced in a study of blood T cell repertoires in COVID-19. Data came from immunoSEQ multiplex PCR; TCRdb stores just in-frame clones and leaves some out. The sample contains around 20,000 clones, 87% of which appear only once. Source material: peripheral blood. These receptors came from a human donor in a cohort sampled during active COVID-19. The donor label of this sample is uncertain.

V gene TRBV12-3 or TRBV12-4 combines with J gene TRBJ1-2, with D unclear. Trimming removed 2 bases at V and 7 bases at J, with 8 bases between. This CDR3 is built from 12 residues. CDR3 in DNA: TGTGCCAGCAGTTTATCGGGATCTGGCTACACCTTC. Protein sequence: CASSLSGSGYTF.

This clone was found once. The chain links TRBV10-1 to TRBJ1-5; a weak D match, TRBD1 (5 bases). The CDR3 has 18 residues. V lost 0 bases and J lost 1, with 16 bases in between. From germline, CDR1 is WNHNN and CDR2 SYGVQD (reference sequence). CDR3 sequence (DNA): TGCGCCAGCAGTGAGTCGGGGGGGAGAGGTCGGAGCAATCAGCCCCAGCATTTT. It is translated as CASSESGGRGRSNQPQHF.

This clone was picked up a small number of times. V usage is TRBV19 and J usage is TRBJ1-5, with 7 bases identical to TRBD1. This CDR3 region has 15 residues. The J segment lost 5 bases and the V segment lost 6 bases, leaving 10 bases of the junction unmatched. Germline V gene sequence: CDR1 LNHDA, CDR2 SQIVND (reference sequence). This chain's CDR3 is CASSPSRRGDQPQHF. Here the CDR3 DNA reads TGTGCCAGTAGCCCTTCCCGCAGGGGGGATCAGCCCCAGCATTTT. The full variable domain, completed using reference TRBV19 and TRBJ1-5, is DGGITQSPKYLFRKEGQNVTLSCEQNLNHDAMYWYRQDPGQGLRLIYYSQIVNDFQKGDIAEGYSVSREKKESFPLTVTSAQKNPTAFYLCASSPSRRGDQPQHFGDGTRLSIL.

This chain joins TRBV5-1 and TRBJ2-1; possibly TRBD1 for D (6 bases). V lost 5 bases to trimming and J lost 8 bases, with 8 bases between them. Germline V lookup: CDR1 SGHRS, CDR2 YFSETQ. This CDR3 has 11 residues. The CDR3 is CASRNRDEQFF. CDR3 bases: TGCGCCAGCAGGAACAGGGATGAGCAGTTCTTC.

The chain carries TRBV6-5 and TRBJ1-2, with no clear D. CDR3 length equals 13 residues. Germline V gives CDR1 MNHEY, CDR2 SVGAGI. Trimming took off 2 bases at V and 2 bases at J, with 6 bases between the two ends. The CDR3 region has the DNA TGTGCCAGCAGTTACAGTAGAAACTATGGCTACACCTTC. The encoded protein is CASSYSRNYGYTF.

V is TRBV9 and J is TRBJ2-1; TRBD2 aligns across 13 bases. V dropped 4 bases and J dropped 5; count of bases not matched to a gene: 9. The V gene's germline CDR1 is SGDLS and CDR2 YYNGEE. The CDR3 length is 17 residues. As DNA, the CDR3 is TGTGCCAGCAGCTCCCTCTGGACTAGCGGGAGTAACAATGAGCAGTTCTTC. Translation: CASSSLWTSGSNNEQFF.

V is TRBV5-1 and J is TRBJ1-6; TRBD1 aligns across 9 bases. Germline V gene lookup returns CDR1 SGHRS and CDR2 YFSETQ. This CDR3 contains 17 residues. V gave up 4 bases and J gave up 0 bases; unmatched junction bases: 5. CDR3 DNA: TGCGCCAGCAGCCTGGGACAGGGAGGCTCCTATAATTCACCCCTCCACTTT. It codes for CASSLGQGGSYNSPLHF.

This chain uses TRBV28 with TRBJ1-4; TRBD1 matches at 7 bases. Trimming at V came to 6 bases and at J to 4 bases, leaving 5 bases not matched to a gene. The CDR3 runs to 14 residues. Germline CDR1 and CDR2: MDHEN and SYDVKM. CDR3 sequence reads: CASSTGTVNEKLFF. In DNA form, the CDR3 reads TGTGCCAGCAGCACCGGGACAGTTAATGAAAAACTGTTTTTT. The complete variable domain, with remaining parts taken from reference TRBV28 and TRBJ1-4, reads DVKVTQSSRYLVKRTGEKVFLECVQDMDHENMFWYRQDPGLGLRLIYFSYDVKMKEKGDIPEGYSVSREKKERFSLILESASTNQTSMYLCASSTGTVNEKLFFGSGTQLSVL.

This chain links TRBV29-1 with TRBJ2-1; the match to TRBD2 covers 10 bases. The length of the CDR3 is 13 residues. Germline V gene data show CDR1 as SQVTM and CDR2 as ANQGSEA. DNA for the CDR3: TGCAGTGTCAGGACTAGCGGAAACAATGAGCAGTTCTTC. Its translation: CSVRTSGNNEQFF.

V is TRBV2 and J is TRBJ2-1; TRBD2 matches 14 bases. CDR1 and CDR2 from the germline V gene are SNHLY and FYNNEI. Unmatched junction bases numbered 4, after V lost 6 bases and J lost 6 bases. CDR3 length equals 15 residues. CDR3 sequence (DNA): TGTGCCAGCAGCGAGGGACTAGCGGGAGTCAATGAGCAGTTCTTC. Amino acid sequence: CASSEGLAGVNEQFF. The full variable domain, completed using reference TRBV2 and TRBJ2-1, is EPEVTQTPSHQVTQMGQEVILRCVPISNHLYFYWYRQILGQKVEFLVSFYNNEISEKSEIFDDQFSVERPDGSNFTLKIRSTKLEDSAMYFCASSEGLAGVNEQFFGPGTRLTVL.

J is TRBJ1-4 and V is TRBV11-3, with 8 bases fitting TRBD1. Germline V lookup: CDR1 SGHNT, CDR2 YENEEA. This CDR3 has 14 residues. The ends lost 6 bases at V and 6 bases at J; junction bases unmatched: 6. CDR3 loop: CASSKDRAYEKLFF. CDR3 coding DNA: TGTGCCAGCAGTAAGGACAGGGCGTATGAAAAACTGTTTTTT. The entire variable domain, with the rest obtained from reference TRBV11-3 and TRBJ1-4, is as follows: EAGVVQSPRYKIIEKKQPVAFWCNPISGHNTLYWYLQNLGQGPELLIRYENEEAVDDSQLPKDRFSAERLKGVDSTLKIQPAELGDSAVYLCASSKDRAYEKLFFGSGTQLSVL.

The V gene is TRBV5-1, the J gene TRBJ1-1; possibly TRBD1 for D (6 bases). V was pared by 4 bases and J by 11 bases, with 21 bases between. Germline V gene data show CDR1 as SGHRS and CDR2 as YFSETQ. The CDR3 consists of 14 residues. CDR3 sequence: CASSLTTGTKVAFF. In DNA, the CDR3 is TGCGCCAGCAGCCTTACCACAGGGACGAAGGTGGCTTTCTTT.

This rearrangement joins TRBV5-1 to TRBJ1-6; 9 nucleotides align to TRBD1. The V gene end was trimmed by 4 bases and the J gene end by 9 bases; junction bases not matched to a gene: 2. This CDR3 region has 13 residues. The germline V gene encodes CDR1 SGHRS and CDR2 YFSETQ. The CDR3 sequence: CASSRDRASPLHF. DNA of the CDR3: TGCGCCAGCAGCCGGGACAGGGCTTCACCCCTCCACTTT.

This chain connects TRBV10-3 to TRBJ1-5, with TRBD1 identical over 7 bases. V lost 4 bases and J lost 3; bases outside the gene matches: 9. Per the germline V gene, CDR1 is ENHRY and CDR2 is SYGVKD. The CDR3 sequence is 16 residues long. The CDR3 loop reads CAISAVKGQFNQPQHF. Written as DNA, the CDR3 is TGTGCCATCAGTGCAGTAAAGGGACAGTTCAATCAGCCCCAGCATTTT.

J is TRBJ2-5 and V is TRBV27, with D possibly matching TRBD2 (6 bases). CDR1 and CDR2 (germline): MNHEY, SMNVEV (reference sequence). Trimming stripped 0 bases from V and 4 bases from J, with 6 bases between. The CDR3 covers 13 residues. This CDR3 is CASSLSGGETQYF. As DNA, the CDR3 is TGTGCCAGCAGTTTATCGGGGGGAGAGACCCAGTACTTC.

The chain joins TRBV6-5 to TRBJ1-5; tentative D call: TRBD1 (5 bases). Germline V CDR1 and CDR2: MNHEY, SVGAGI. The CDR3 covers 12 residues. V was trimmed by 8 bases and J by 4 bases, leaving 9 bases between them. The CDR3 here is CASSRGNQPQHF. DNA of the CDR3: TGTGCCAGCTCAAGGGGTAATCAGCCCCAGCATTTT.

In nucleotides, the CDR3 is TGTGCCAGCAGTTTCCGCAGAAATACGCAGTATTTT. Translation: CASSFRRNTQYF. The chain links TRBV28 to TRBJ2-3; no clear D. The germline CDR1 and CDR2 sequences are MDHEN and SYDVKM. With 3 bases removed from V and 7 bases from J, the gap between germline ends came to 8 bases. CDR3 length equals 12 residues. The full variable domain, its missing parts supplied by reference TRBV28 and TRBJ2-3, is DVKVTQSSRYLVKRTGEKVFLECVQDMDHENMFWYRQDPGLGLRLIYFSYDVKMKEKGDIPEGYSVSREKKERFSLILESASTNQTSMYLCASSFRRNTQYFGPGTRLTVL.

The chain uses TRBV5-5 and TRBJ1-1; perhaps TRBD1 as D (5 bases). The CDR3 extends over 15 amino acids. V lost 1 base and J 3 bases, leaving 13 bases between the germline ends. Germline CDR1 SGHKS, CDR2 YYEKEE (reference sequence). The CDR3 loop is CASSLRWGGDTEAFF. CDR3 DNA: TGTGCCAGCAGCTTGAGGTGGGGCGGGGACACTGAAGCTTTCTTT.

V usage is TRBV5-1 and J usage is TRBJ1-2, with 7 bases lining up with TRBD1. Trimming removed 2 bases from V and 4 bases from J; junction bases left unmatched: 5. The CDR3 loop spans 14 amino acids. The V gene's germline CDR1 is SGHRS and CDR2 YFSETQ. Here the CDR3 DNA reads TGCGCCAGCAGCTTTGGGGACAGCCTCTATGGCTACACCTTC. It yields the protein CASSFGDSLYGYTF. Full variable domain (outside the CDR3, taken from reference TRBV5-1 and TRBJ1-2): KAGVTQTPRYLIKTRGQQVTLSCSPISGHRSVSWYQQTPGQGLQFLFEYFSETQRNKGNFPGRFSGRQFSNSRSEMNVSTLELGDSALYLCASSFGDSLYGYTFGSGTRLTVV.

In this sample, this clone turned up a few times. The CDR3 region is CASSERGLGTGGGNEQFF. The DNA for the CDR3 is TGTGCCAGCAGTGAACGAGGGTTGGGGACAGGGGGTGGTAATGAGCAGTTCTTC. V usage is TRBV6-1 and J usage is TRBJ2-1; TRBD1 agrees at 11 bases. CDR1 and CDR2 (germline): MNHNS, SASEGT. Trimming took 2 bases from V and 7 from J; bases not matched to a gene: 13. The length of the CDR3 is 18 residues.

The V gene is TRBV5-5, the J gene TRBJ2-6; the D is unclear. From germline, CDR1 is SGHKS and CDR2 YYEKEE (reference sequence). CDR3 size: 15 residues. V lost 0 bases, J lost 2 bases, and 6 bases lay in between. The CDR3 loop is CASSLDSTGANVLTF. The CDR3 DNA reads as TGTGCCAGCAGCTTGGATTCAACTGGGGCCAACGTCCTGACTTTC.